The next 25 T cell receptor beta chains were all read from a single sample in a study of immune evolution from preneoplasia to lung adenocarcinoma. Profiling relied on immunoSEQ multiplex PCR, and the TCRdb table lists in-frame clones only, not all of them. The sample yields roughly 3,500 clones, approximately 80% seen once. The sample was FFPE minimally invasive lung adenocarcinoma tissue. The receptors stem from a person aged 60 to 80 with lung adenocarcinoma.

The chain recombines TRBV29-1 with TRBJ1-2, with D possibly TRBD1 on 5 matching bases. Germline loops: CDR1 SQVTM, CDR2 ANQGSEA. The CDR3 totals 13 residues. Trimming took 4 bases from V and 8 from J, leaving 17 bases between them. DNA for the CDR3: TGCAGCGTTGCCGAAGGGGAGAGCCAGGGCTACACCTTC. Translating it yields CSVAEGESQGYTF.

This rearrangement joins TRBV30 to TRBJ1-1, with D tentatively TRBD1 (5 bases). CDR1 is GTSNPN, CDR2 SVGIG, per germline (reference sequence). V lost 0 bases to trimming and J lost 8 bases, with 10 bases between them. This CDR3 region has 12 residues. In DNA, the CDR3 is TGTGCCTGGAGTGTACGAGACAGAGAAGCTTTCTTT. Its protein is CAWSVRDREAFF.

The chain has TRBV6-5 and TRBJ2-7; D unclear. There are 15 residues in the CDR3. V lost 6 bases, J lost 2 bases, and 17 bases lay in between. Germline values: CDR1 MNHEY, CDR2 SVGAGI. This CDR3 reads CASSRRAEITYEQYF. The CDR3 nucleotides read TGTGCCAGCAGCCGCCGGGCAGAGATAACCTACGAGCAGTACTTC.

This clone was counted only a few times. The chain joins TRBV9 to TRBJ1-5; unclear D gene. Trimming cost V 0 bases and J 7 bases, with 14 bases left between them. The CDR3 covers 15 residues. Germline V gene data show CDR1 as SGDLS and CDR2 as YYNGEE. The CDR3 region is CASSVGPGLGQPQHF. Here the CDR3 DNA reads TGTGCCAGCAGCGTAGGTCCAGGCTTGGGGCAGCCCCAGCATTTT.

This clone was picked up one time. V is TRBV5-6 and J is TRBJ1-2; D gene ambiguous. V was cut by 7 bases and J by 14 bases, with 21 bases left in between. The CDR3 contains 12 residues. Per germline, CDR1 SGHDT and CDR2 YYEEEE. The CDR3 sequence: CASATDGPIQTF. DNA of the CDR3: TGTGCCAGCGCGACGGACGGCCCTATCCAAACCTTC.

The CDR3 reads CASRGMRGSGYTF. The CDR3 bases are TGCGCCAGCCGTGGGATGAGGGGCTCTGGCTACACCTTC. The chain combines TRBV5-1 with TRBJ1-2; D perhaps matches TRBD1 (5 bases). This CDR3 contains 13 residues. Germline V gene data show CDR1 as SGHRS and CDR2 as YFSETQ. The V end was cut by 7 bases, the J end by 7 bases, with 17 bases between.

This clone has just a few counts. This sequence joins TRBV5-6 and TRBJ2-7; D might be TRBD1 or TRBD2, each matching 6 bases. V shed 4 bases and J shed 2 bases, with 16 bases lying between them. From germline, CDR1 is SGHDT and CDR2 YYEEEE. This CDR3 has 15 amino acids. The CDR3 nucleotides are TGTGCCAGCAGCCCTGGGGGGCAGCTTACCTACGAGCAGTACTTC. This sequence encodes CASSPGGQLTYEQYF.

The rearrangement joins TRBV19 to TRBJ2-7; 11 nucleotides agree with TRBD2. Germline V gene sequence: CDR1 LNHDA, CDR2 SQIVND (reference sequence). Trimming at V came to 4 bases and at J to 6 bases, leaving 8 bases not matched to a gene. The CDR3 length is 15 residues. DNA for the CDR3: TGTGCCAGTAGTACCCAGACTAGCGGGATCGGCGAGCAGTACTTC. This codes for CASSTQTSGIGEQYF.

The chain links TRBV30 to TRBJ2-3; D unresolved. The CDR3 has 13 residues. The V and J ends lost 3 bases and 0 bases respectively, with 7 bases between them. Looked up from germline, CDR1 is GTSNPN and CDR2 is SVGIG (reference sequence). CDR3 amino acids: CAWRLYSTDTQYF. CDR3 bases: TGTGCCTGGAGATTATATAGCACAGATACGCAGTATTTT.

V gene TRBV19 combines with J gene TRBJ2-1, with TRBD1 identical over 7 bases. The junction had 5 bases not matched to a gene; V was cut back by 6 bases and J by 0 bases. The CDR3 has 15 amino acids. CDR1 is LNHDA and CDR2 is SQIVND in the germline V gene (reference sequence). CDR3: CASRGRGFSYNEQFF. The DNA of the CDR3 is TGTGCCAGTAGAGGCAGGGGGTTCTCCTACAATGAGCAGTTCTTC.

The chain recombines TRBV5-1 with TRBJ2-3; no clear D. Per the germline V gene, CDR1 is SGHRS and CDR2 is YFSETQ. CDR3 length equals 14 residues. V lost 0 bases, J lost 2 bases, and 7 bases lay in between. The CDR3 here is CASSLGFLTDTQYF. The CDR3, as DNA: TGCGCCAGCAGCTTGGGATTTCTCACAGATACGCAGTATTTT.

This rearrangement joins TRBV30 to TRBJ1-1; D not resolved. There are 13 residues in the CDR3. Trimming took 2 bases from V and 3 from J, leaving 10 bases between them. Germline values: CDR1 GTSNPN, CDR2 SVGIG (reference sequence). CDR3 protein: CAWSRVTDTEAFF. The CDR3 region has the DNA TGTGCCTGGAGTAGGGTAACTGACACTGAAGCTTTCTTT.

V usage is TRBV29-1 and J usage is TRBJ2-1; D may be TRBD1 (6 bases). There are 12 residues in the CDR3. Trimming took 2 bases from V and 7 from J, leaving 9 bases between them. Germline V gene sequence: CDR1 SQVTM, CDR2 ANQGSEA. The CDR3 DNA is TGCAGCGTTGAATTGGGGGCGAATGAGCAGTTCTTC. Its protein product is CSVELGANEQFF.

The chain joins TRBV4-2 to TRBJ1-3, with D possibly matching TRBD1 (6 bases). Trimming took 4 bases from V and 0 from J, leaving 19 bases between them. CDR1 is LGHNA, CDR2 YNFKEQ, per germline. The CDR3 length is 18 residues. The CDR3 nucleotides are TGTGCCAGCAGCCCCACCGAGTCAGGGGTCTTCTCTGGAAACACCATATATTTT. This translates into CASSPTESGVFSGNTIYF.

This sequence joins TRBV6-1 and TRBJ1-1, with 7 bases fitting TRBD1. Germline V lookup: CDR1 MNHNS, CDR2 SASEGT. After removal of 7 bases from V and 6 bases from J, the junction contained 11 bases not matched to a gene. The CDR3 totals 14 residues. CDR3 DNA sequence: TGTGCCAGCAAGAGATCACAGGGGATCCCTGAAGCTTTCTTT. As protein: CASKRSQGIPEAFF.

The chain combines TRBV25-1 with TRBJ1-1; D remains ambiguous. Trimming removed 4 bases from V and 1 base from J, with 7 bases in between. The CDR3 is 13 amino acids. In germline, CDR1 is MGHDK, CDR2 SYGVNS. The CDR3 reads CASSGQRNTEAFF. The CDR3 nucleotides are TGTGCCAGCAGTGGTCAAAGGAACACTGAAGCTTTCTTT.

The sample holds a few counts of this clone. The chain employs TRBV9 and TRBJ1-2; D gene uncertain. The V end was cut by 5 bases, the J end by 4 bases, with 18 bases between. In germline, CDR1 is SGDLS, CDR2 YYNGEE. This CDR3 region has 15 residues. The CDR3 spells CASSRSEDPVYGYTF. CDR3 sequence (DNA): TGTGCCAGCAGTAGATCAGAGGACCCAGTCTATGGCTACACCTTC.

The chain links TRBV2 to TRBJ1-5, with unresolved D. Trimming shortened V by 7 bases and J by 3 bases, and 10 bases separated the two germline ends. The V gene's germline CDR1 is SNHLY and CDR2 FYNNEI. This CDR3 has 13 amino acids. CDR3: CASIEEFNQPQHF. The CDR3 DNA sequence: TGTGCCAGCATTGAGGAGTTCAATCAGCCCCAGCATTTT.

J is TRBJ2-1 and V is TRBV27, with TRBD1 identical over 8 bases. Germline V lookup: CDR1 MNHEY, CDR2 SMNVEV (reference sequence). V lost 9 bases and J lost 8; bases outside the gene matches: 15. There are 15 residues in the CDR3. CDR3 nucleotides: TGTGCCAGTCATGGCGGACAGGGCTTAAAGGATGAGCAGTTCTTC. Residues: CASHGGQGLKDEQFF.

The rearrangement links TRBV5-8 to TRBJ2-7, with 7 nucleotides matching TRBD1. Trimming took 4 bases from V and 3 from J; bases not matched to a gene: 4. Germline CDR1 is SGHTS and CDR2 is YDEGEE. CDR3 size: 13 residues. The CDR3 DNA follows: TGTGCCAGCAGCGTGGGACAGAGCTACGAGCAGTACTTC. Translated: CASSVGQSYEQYF.

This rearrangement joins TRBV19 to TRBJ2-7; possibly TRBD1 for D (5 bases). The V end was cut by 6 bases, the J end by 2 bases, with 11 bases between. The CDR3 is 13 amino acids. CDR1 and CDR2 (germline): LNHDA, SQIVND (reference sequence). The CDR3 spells CASSAGHPYEQYF. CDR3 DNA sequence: TGTGCCAGTAGCGCAGGGCATCCCTACGAGCAGTACTTC. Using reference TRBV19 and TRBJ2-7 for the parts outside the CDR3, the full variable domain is DGGITQSPKYLFRKEGQNVTLSCEQNLNHDAMYWYRQDPGQGLRLIYYSQIVNDFQKGDIAEGYSVSREKKESFPLTVTSAQKNPTAFYLCASSAGHPYEQYFGPGTRLTVT.

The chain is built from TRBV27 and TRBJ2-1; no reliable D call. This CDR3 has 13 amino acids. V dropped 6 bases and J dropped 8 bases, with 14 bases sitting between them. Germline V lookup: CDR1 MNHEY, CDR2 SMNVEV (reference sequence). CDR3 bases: TGTGCCAGCAGAAGGACGGCCACGGATGAGCAGTTCTTC. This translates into CASRRTATDEQFF.

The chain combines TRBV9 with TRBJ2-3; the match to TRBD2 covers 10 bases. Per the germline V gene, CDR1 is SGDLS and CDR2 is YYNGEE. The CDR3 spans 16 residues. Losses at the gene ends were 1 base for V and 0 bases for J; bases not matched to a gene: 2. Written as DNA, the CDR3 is TGTGCCAGCAGCGTAACTAGCGGGGATAGCACAGATACGCAGTATTTT. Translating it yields CASSVTSGDSTDTQYF.

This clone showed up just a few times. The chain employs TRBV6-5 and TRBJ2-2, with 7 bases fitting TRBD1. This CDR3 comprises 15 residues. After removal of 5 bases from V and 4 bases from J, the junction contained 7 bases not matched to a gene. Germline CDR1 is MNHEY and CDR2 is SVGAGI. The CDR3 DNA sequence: TGTGCCAGCAGTCACAGGGGTTGGGGCACCGGGGAGCTGTTTTTT. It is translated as CASSHRGWGTGELFF.

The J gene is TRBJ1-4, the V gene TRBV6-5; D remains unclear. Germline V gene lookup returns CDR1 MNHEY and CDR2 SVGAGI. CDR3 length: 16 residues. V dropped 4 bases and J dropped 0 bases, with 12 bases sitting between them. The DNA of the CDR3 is TGTGCCAGCAGTTTCAGTTCATCCTCAACTAATGAAAAACTGTTTTTT. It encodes CASSFSSSSTNEKLFF.